The T cell receptor beta chain described here comes from a study of T cell repertoires in aging, cancer and after chemotherapy. About the research overall: Donor ages fell into six groups from 30 or younger up to 70 or older. The study, taken as a whole, reports: Immunological memory after chemotherapy cannot be judged from the repertoire data.

From germline, CDR1 is SGHTS and CDR2 YDEGEE. With 2 bases removed from V and 0 bases from J, the gap between germline ends came to 12 bases. The CDR3 covers 15 residues. Multiplex touch-down PCR with TRB-A/B primers amplified rearranged V-D-J TRB sequences. TCRdb called the multiplex PCR reads again in MiXCR, with one record for every CDR3 protein. The sample has approximately 5,300 distinct CDR3 sequences, roughly a quarter seen once. Peripheral blood genomic DNA, not sorted cells or RNA, was the template. Concerning this clonotype itself: Its antigen is still unknown.

The rearrangement links TRBV5-8 to TRBJ2-7; possibly TRBD1 for D (5 bases). The receptor was derived from a human donor with a solid tumor. Sequenced input: blood. DNA of the CDR3: TGTGCCAGCAGCTTCGCCCCAGGGTCCTCCTACGAGCAGTACTTC. It codes for CASSFAPGSSYEQYF.